The T cell receptor beta chain under discussion was sequenced for a study of blood T cell repertoires in COVID-19. TCRdb's table, derived via immunoSEQ multiplex PCR, lists solely in-frame clones and lacks some. The table has about 480,000 clones, around 89% seen once. This clone appeared a single time. The CDR3 covers 16 residues. Germline V gives CDR1 SGDLS, CDR2 YYNGEE. V was clipped by 2 bases and J by 4 bases; unmatched bases: 9. The clonotype originates from a woman aged 45-65 years with COVID-19, enrolled during active disease. The J gene is TRBJ1-2, the V gene TRBV9, with 9 nucleotides matching TRBD1. The sample taken for sequencing was peripheral blood. The CDR3 DNA is TGTGCCAGCAGCGTCCCGGACAGGGGAGGTCTCTATGGCTACACCTTC. It codes for CASSVPDRGGLYGYTF. The whole variable domain, remainder taken from reference TRBV9 and TRBJ1-2, is DSGVTQTPKHLITATGQRVTLRCSPRSGDLSVYWYQQSLDQGLQFLIQYYNGEERAKGNILERFSAQQFPDLHSELNLSSLELGDSALYFCASSVPDRGGLYGYTFGSGTRLTVV.